This TCR beta chain was sequenced in a study of T cell responses to AZD1222 COVID-19 vaccine. General study points: There were repertoire samples only from the period after the peak T cell response.

This table comes from immunoSEQ multiplex PCR, and its TCRdb copy is limited to in-frame clones, with some not included. The data contain 150,000 or so clones, about 91% of them seen just once; the ten biggest clones take up around 3.8%. Details on this clone: Its antigen is undetermined.

The germline V and J ends were trimmed by 1 base and 0 bases, with 33 bases remaining between them. The CDR3 consists of 23 residues. CDR1 and CDR2 (germline): WNHNN, SYGVQD (reference sequence). This chain connects TRBV10-1 to TRBJ1-1; D perhaps matches TRBD1 (5 bases). Material: peripheral blood, obtained 28 days after the second AZD1222 dose. This clonotype was obtained from an adult who received the AZD1222 COVID-19 vaccine. The CDR3, as DNA: TGCGCCAGCAGTGAGTTAGGTGGGACGGCTAGCCAAGCCGAACCCCCCATGAACACTGAAGCTTTCTTT. Translating it yields CASSELGGTASQAEPPMNTEAFF.